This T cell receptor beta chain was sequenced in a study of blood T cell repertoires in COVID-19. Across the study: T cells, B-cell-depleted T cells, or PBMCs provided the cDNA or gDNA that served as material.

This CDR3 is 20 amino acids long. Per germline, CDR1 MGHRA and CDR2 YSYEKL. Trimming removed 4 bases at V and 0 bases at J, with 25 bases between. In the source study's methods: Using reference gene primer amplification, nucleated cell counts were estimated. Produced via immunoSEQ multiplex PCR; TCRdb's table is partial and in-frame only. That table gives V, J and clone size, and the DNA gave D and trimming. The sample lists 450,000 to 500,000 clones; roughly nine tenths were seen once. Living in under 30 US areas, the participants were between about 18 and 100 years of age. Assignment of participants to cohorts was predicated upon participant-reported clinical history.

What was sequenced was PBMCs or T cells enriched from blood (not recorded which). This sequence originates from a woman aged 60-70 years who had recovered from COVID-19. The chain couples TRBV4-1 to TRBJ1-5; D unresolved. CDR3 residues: CASSLNAFFSPSYSNQPQHF. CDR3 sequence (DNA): TGCGCCAGCAGCCTGAATGCGTTCTTCTCCCCTAGCTATAGCAATCAGCCCCAGCATTTT.